This T cell receptor beta chain emerged from a study of control samples from healthy donors and cancer patients. This CDR3 is 16 amino acids long. Germline CDR1 reads MDHEN; CDR2 reads SYDVKM. The V gene end was trimmed by 6 bases and the J gene end by 3 bases; junction bases not matched to a gene: 9. Libraries were prepared by immunoSEQ multiplex PCR; TCRdb keeps only in-frame clonotypes and omits some of them. The table shows under 450,000 clones, with 75% to 95% occurring only once. The specimen was PBMCs. The sequence derives from a man aged 35 to 55 with head and neck cancer. The chain carries TRBV28 and TRBJ2-3, with TRBD1 matching over 10 bases. The CDR3 is CASSPGQGWVTDTQYF. CDR3 in DNA: TGTGCCAGCAGCCCGGGACAGGGGTGGGTGACAGATACGCAGTATTTT.